This TCR beta chain derives from a study of T cell responses to AZD1222 COVID-19 vaccine. This CDR3 comprises 14 residues. Looked up from germline, CDR1 is LNHDA and CDR2 is SQIVND (reference sequence). V lost 9 bases to trimming and J lost 0 bases, with 15 bases between them. Study results and limitations: At study baseline, merely several AZD1222 recipients were seropositive. Dominant CD4 TCR responses targeted spike regions 160-218 and 743-854. Within unmutated variant regions lay the reported targets of nearly half of spike-specific TCRs. Repertoires were obtained solely post-peak T cell response.

A note on this clone: Its matching antigen is unknown.

Assay used: immunoSEQ multiplex PCR; TCRdb lists only in-frame clones, some missing. The repertoire consists of 150,000 to 180,000 clones, with around 90% occurring once and the leading ten covering approximately 3.1%. The chain is built from TRBV19 and TRBJ2-7; TRBD1 might be the D (6 bases). The sequences come from peripheral blood, collected on day 0 of AZD1222 vaccination. The source is an adult in good health. CDR3 bases: TGTGCCAGAGGGGAAGACAGGAGCTCCTACGAGCAGTACTTC. Its protein product is CARGEDRSSYEQYF.